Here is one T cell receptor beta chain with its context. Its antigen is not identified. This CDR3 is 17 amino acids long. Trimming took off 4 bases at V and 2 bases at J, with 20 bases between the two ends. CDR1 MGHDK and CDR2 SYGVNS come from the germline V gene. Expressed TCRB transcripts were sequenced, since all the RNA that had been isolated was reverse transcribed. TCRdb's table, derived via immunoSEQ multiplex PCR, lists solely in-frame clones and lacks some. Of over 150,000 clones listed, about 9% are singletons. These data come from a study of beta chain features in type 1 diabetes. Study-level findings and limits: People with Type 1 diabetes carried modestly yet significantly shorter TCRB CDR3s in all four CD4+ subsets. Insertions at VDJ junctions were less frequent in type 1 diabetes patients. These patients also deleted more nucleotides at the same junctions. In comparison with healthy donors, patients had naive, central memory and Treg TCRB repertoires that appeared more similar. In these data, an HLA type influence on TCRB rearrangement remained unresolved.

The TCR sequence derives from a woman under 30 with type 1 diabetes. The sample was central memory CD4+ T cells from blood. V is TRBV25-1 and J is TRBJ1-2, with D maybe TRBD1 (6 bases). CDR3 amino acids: CASSVTGTIIGNYGYTF. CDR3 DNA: TGTGCCAGCAGTGTCACAGGGACGATTATCGGGAACTATGGCTACACCTTC.